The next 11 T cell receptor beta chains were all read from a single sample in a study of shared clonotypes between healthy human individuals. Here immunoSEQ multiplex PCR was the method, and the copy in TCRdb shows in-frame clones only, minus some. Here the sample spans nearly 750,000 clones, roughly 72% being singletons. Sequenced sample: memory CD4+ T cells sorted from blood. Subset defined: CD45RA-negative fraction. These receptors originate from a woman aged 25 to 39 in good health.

Here the CDR3 reads CASGWGPQGALGTGELFF. The CDR3 DNA is TGTGCTAGTGGTTGGGGGCCACAGGGGGCCCTTGGCACCGGGGAGCTGTTTTTT. J is TRBJ2-2 and V is TRBV12-5; 9 bases are a match to TRBD1. The CDR3 runs to 18 residues. The germline V gene encodes CDR1 LGHNT and CDR2 FRNRAP. The junction had 13 bases not matched to a gene; V was cut back by 4 bases and J by 4 bases.

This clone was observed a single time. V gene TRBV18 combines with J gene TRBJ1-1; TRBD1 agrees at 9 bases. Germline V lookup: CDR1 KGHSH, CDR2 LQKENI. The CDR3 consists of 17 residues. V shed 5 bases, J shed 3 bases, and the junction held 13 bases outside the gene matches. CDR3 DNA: TGTGCCAGCTCAGGGTATGGGACAGGGATTTTATACACTGAAGCTTTCTTT. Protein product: CASSGYGTGILYTEAFF.

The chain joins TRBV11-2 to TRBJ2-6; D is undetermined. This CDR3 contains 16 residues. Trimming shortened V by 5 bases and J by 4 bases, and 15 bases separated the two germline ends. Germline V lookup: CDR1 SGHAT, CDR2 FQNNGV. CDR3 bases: TGTGCCAGCAGCCCCGGCATGGGGTCCGGGGCCAACGTCCTGACTTTC. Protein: CASSPGMGSGANVLTF.

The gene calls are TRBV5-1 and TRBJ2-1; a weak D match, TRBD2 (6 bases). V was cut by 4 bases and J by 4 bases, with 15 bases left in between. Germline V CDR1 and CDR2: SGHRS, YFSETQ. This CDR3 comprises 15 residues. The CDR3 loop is CASSISGRGYNEQFF. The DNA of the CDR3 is TGCGCCAGCAGCATAAGCGGACGGGGGTACAATGAGCAGTTCTTC.

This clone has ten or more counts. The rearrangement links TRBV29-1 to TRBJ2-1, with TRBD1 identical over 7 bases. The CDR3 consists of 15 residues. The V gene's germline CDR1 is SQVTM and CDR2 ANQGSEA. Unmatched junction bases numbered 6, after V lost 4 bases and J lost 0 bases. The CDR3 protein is CSVVGGGSSYNEQFF. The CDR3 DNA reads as TGCAGCGTTGTAGGGGGCGGCAGCTCCTACAATGAGCAGTTCTTC.

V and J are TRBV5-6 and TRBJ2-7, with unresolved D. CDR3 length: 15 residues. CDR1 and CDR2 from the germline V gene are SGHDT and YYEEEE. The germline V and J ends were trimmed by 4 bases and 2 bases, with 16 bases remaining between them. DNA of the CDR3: TGTGCCAGCAGCCTATGGCCGGGTCACGCCTACGAGCAGTACTTC. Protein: CASSLWPGHAYEQYF. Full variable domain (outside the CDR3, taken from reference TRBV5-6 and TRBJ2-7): DAGVTQSPTHLIKTRGQQVTLRCSPKSGHDTVSWYQQALGQGPQFIFQYYEEEERQRGNFPDRFSGHQFPNYSSELNVNALLLGDSALYLCASSLWPGHAYEQYFGPGTRLTVT.

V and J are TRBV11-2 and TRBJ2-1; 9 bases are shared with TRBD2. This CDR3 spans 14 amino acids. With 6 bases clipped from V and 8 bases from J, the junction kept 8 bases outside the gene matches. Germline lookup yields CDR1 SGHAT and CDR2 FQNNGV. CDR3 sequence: CASRKAGGPYEQFF. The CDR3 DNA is TGTGCCAGCAGAAAGGCGGGAGGGCCCTATGAGCAGTTCTTC. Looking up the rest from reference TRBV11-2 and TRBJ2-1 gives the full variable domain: EAGVAQSPRYKIIEKRQSVAFWCNPISGHATLYWYQQILGQGPKLLIQFQNNGVVDDSQLPKDRFSAERLKGVDSTLKIQPAKLEDSAVYLCASRKAGGPYEQFFGPGTRLTVL.

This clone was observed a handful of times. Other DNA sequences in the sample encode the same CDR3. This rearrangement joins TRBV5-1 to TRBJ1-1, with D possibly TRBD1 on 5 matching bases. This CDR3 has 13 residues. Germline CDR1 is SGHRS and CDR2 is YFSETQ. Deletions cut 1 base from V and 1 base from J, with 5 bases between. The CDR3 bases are TGCGCCAGCAGCTTGACAGGGAACACTGAAGCTTTCTTT. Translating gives CASSLTGNTEAFF.

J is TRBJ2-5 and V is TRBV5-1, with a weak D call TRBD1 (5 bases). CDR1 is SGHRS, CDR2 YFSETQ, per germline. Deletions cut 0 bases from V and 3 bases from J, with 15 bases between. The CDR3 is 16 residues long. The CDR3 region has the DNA TGCGCCAGCAGCTTGGAACCGACAGTGGGGAAAGAGACCCAGTACTTC. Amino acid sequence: CASSLEPTVGKETQYF.

The CDR3 protein is CASSLWTSAYTGELFF. CDR3 DNA sequence: TGTGCCAGCAGCCTGTGGACTAGCGCCTACACCGGGGAGCTGTTTTTT. This chain joins TRBV5-5 and TRBJ2-2, with TRBD2 identical over 9 bases. This CDR3 contains 16 residues. The ends lost 4 bases at V and 3 bases at J; junction bases unmatched: 7. Germline CDR1 is SGHKS and CDR2 is YYEKEE (reference sequence).

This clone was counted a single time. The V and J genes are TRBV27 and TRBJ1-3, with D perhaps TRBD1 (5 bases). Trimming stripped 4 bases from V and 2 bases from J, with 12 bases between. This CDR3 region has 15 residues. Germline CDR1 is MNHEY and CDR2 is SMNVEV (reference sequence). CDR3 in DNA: TGTGCCAGCAGTTATGGCAGGGCACCTGGAAACACCATATATTTT. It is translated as CASSYGRAPGNTIYF.